Listed below are T cell receptor beta chains from one sample, sequenced in a study of T cells in Graves' hyperthyroidism and ophthalmopathy. MiXCR, applied by TCRdb to the multiplex PCR reads, yields one record per CDR3 protein. The sample yields some 550,000 distinct CDR3 sequences, roughly a sixth seen once. Sequenced sample: blood. The receptors shown here come from a woman in her thirties or forties with Graves' ophthalmopathy. Each CDR3 is given with its conserved first and last residue. The D gene is left open where the match is weak. Clone size is stated in some rows and not others, as once, few, many or a class when expanded.

J: TRBJ1-5
V: TRBV2
size: many
length: 15
D: TRBD1
CDR3: CASSGQGNSNQPQHF
DNA: TGTGCCAGCAGTGGACAGGGAAATAGCAATCAGCCCCAGCATTTT

J: TRBJ2-2
V: TRBV6-1
size: few
length: 14
D: .
CDR3: CASSELLVAGELFF
DNA: TGTGCCAGCAGTGAATTGTTAGTCGCCGGGGAGCTGTTTTTT

J: TRBJ2-1
V: TRBV14
size: few
length: 14
D: .
CDR3: CASSQEQHIDEQFF
DNA: TGTGCCAGCAGCCAGGAACAGCATATCGATGAGCAGTTCTTC

J: TRBJ1-3
V: TRBV12-3/TRBV12-4
size: few
length: 13
D: TRBD1
CDR3: CASSWDRGNTIYF
DNA: TGTGCCAGCAGTTGGGACAGGGGAAACACCATATATTTT

J: TRBJ2-7
V: TRBV19
size: .
length: 14
D: TRBD2
CDR3: CASRDRGDSYEQYF
DNA: TGTGCCAGCCGGGACCGGGGGGACTCCTACGAGCAGTACTTC

J: TRBJ2-2
V: TRBV7-2
size: .
length: 13
D: .
CDR3: CASSGGLWGELFF
DNA: TGTGCCAGCAGCGGCGGCTTGTGGGGGGAGCTGTTTTTT

J: TRBJ1-1
V: TRBV7-2
size: many
length: 15
D: .
CDR3: CASSFSSGTNTEAFF
DNA: TGTGCCAGCAGCTTTTCCTCCGGGACCAACACTGAAGCTTTCTTT

J: TRBJ2-7
V: TRBV2
size: many
length: 12
D: .
CDR3: CASGTWTNEQYF
DNA: TGTGCCAGCGGGACTTGGACCAACGAGCAGTACTTC

J: TRBJ2-2
V: TRBV11-2
size: many
length: 16
D: .
CDR3: CASSARTTTNTGELFF
DNA: TGTGCCAGCAGCGCCCGGACTACTACGAACACCGGGGAGCTGTTTTTT

J: TRBJ2-7
V: TRBV20-1
size: many
length: 13
D: .
CDR3: CRARGTTIDEQYF
DNA: TGCAGAGCTAGGGGGACCACCATAGACGAGCAGTACTTC

J: TRBJ2-1
V: TRBV20-1
size: many
length: 13
D: TRBD1
CDR3: CSSSGTGRNEQFF
DNA: TGCAGTTCCTCCGGGACAGGGAGGAATGAGCAGTTCTTC

J: TRBJ2-5
V: TRBV5-1
size: .
length: 15
D: .
CDR3: CASSAETEGQETQYF
DNA: TGCGCCAGCAGCGCGGAGACAGAGGGGCAAGAGACCCAGTACTTC

J: TRBJ1-4
V: TRBV5-5
size: many
length: 16
D: .
CDR3: CASSRARPATNEKLFF
DNA: TGTGCCAGCAGCCGGGCCAGGCCCGCAACTAATGAAAAACTGTTTTTT

J: TRBJ2-7
V: TRBV20-1
size: many
length: 15
D: TRBD1
CDR3: CSAKATGTGAYEQYF
DNA: TGCAGTGCTAAAGCGACCGGGACAGGAGCCTACGAGCAGTACTTC

J: TRBJ1-1
V: TRBV7-7
size: many
length: 15
D: .
CDR3: CASSLVVRRNTEAFF
DNA: TGTGCTAGCAGCTTAGTGGTCAGGAGGAACACTGAAGCTTTCTTT

J: TRBJ1-4
V: TRBV7-8
size: many
length: 14
D: .
CDR3: CASSLTGTNEKLFF
DNA: TGTGCCAGCAGCTTAACAGGGACTAATGAAAAACTGTTTTTT

J: TRBJ2-1
V: TRBV3-1
size: .
length: 13
D: TRBD2
CDR3: CASSHATGTSVFF
DNA: TGTGCCAGCAGCCATGCGACCGGGACTAGTGTGTTCTTC

J: TRBJ2-1
V: TRBV7-3
size: few
length: 13
D: .
CDR3: CASGDILYNEQFF
DNA: TGTGCCAGCGGGGATATCTTATACAATGAGCAGTTCTTC

J: TRBJ2-7
V: TRBV28
size: many
length: 15
D: .
CDR3: CASSAWSEPSYEQYF
DNA: TGTGCCAGCAGTGCTTGGAGTGAGCCCTCCTACGAGCAGTACTTC

J: TRBJ2-1
V: TRBV6-1
size: .
length: 17
D: TRBD2
CDR3: CASSPGTSGKSGNEQFF
DNA: TGTGCCAGCAGCCCCGGGACTAGCGGGAAGAGCGGTAATGAGCAGTTCTTC

J: TRBJ2-2
V: TRBV18
size: few
length: 16
D: TRBD1
CDR3: CASSPQGAANTGELFF
DNA: TGTGCCAGCTCACCACAGGGGGCTGCGAACACCGGGGAGCTGTTTTTT

J: TRBJ2-3
V: TRBV9
size: few
length: 17
D: TRBD2
CDR3: CASSVEGRGDRTGTQYF
DNA: TGTGCCAGCAGCGTTGAGGGGCGGGGGGACCGCACAGGTACGCAGTATTTT

J: TRBJ1-3
V: TRBV7-2
size: .
length: 16
D: .
CDR3: CASSLAGGLGGNTIYF
DNA: TGTGCCAGCAGCTTAGCGGGCGGCCTGGGTGGAAACACCATATATTTT

J: TRBJ1-1
V: TRBV20-1
size: many
length: 13
D: .
CDR3: CSARGSTGTEAFF
DNA: TGCAGTGCTAGAGGGTCAACGGGAACTGAAGCTTTCTTT

J: TRBJ2-5
V: TRBV7-9
size: .
length: 16
D: .
CDR3: CASSDPRRELVETQYF
DNA: TGTGCCAGCAGTGACCCAAGACGGGAACTCGTAGAGACCCAGTACTTC

J: TRBJ2-3
V: TRBV20-1
size: many
length: 14
D: .
CDR3: CSARFRGPTDTQYF
DNA: TGCAGTGCTAGATTCAGGGGCCCCACAGATACGCAGTATTTT

J: TRBJ2-1
V: TRBV28
size: few
length: 15
D: .
CDR3: CASSPPGFSYNEQFF
DNA: TGTGCCAGCAGCCCCCCCGGATTCTCCTACAATGAGCAGTTCTTC

J: TRBJ2-2
V: TRBV11-2
size: many
length: 13
D: .
CDR3: CASSSQYTGELFF
DNA: TGTGCCAGCAGCTCACAGTACACCGGGGAGCTGTTTTTT

J: TRBJ2-1
V: TRBV2
size: few
length: 14
D: .
CDR3: CASSIEGSYNEQFF
DNA: TGTGCCAGCAGTATTGAAGGCTCCTACAATGAGCAGTTCTTC

J: TRBJ1-3
V: TRBV15
size: .
length: 16
D: .
CDR3: CATSRDTRISGNTIYF
DNA: TGTGCCACCAGCAGAGATACACGGATCTCTGGAAACACCATATATTTT

J: TRBJ2-2
V: TRBV2
size: few
length: 15
D: .
CDR3: CASRARLGDTGELFF
DNA: TGTGCCAGCAGAGCCAGGCTAGGGGACACCGGGGAGCTGTTTTTT

J: TRBJ2-3
V: TRBV3-1
size: many
length: 13
D: .
CDR3: CASSQVIQGTQYF
DNA: TGTGCCAGCAGCCAAGTCATTCAGGGTACGCAGTATTTT

J: TRBJ2-1
V: TRBV6-2/TRBV6-3
size: many
length: 17
D: TRBD2
CDR3: CASSYGRTSGSLYEQFF
DNA: TGTGCCAGCAGTTACGGTAGGACTAGCGGGAGTTTATATGAGCAGTTCTTC

J: TRBJ2-4
V: TRBV6-1
size: few
length: 16
D: TRBD1
CDR3: CASSKQGATRIDIQYF
DNA: TGTGCCAGCAGTAAACAGGGGGCTACTAGGATAGACATTCAGTACTTC

J: TRBJ1-2
V: TRBV28
size: .
length: 16
D: TRBD1
CDR3: CASSYFRRGTGDGYTF
DNA: TGTGCCAGCAGTTACTTCAGGAGGGGGACAGGGGATGGCTACACCTTC

J: TRBJ2-3
V: TRBV2
size: .
length: 15
D: TRBD2
CDR3: CASTGLAGTTDTQYF
DNA: TGTGCCAGCACGGGACTAGCCGGGACCACAGATACGCAGTATTTT

J: TRBJ2-7
V: TRBV5-1
size: .
length: 13
D: TRBD1
CDR3: CASSPGQGNEQYF
DNA: TGCGCCAGCAGCCCAGGACAGGGTAACGAGCAGTACTTC

J: TRBJ2-1
V: TRBV27
size: .
length: 17
D: .
CDR3: CASSFRQAPTSYNEQFF
DNA: TGTGCCAGCAGTTTCAGACAGGCGCCCACTTCATACAATGAGCAGTTCTTC

J: TRBJ1-1
V: TRBV6-2/TRBV6-3
size: .
length: 16
D: .
CDR3: CASSYPLEGLNTEAFF
DNA: TGTGCCAGCAGTTACCCCCTTGAGGGTCTGAACACTGAAGCTTTCTTT

J: TRBJ2-3
V: TRBV5-1
size: few
length: 14
D: TRBD2
CDR3: CASSLERGRDTQYF
DNA: TGCGCCAGCAGCTTGGAGCGGGGGAGAGATACGCAGTATTTT

J: TRBJ1-1
V: TRBV7-9
size: many
length: 13
D: .
CDR3: CASILRGATEAFF
DNA: TGTGCCAGCATCCTCCGGGGGGCCACTGAAGCTTTCTTT

J: TRBJ1-1
V: TRBV18
size: many
length: 12
D: .
CDR3: CASSPGVPEAFF
DNA: TGTGCCAGCTCACCAGGGGTTCCTGAAGCTTTCTTT

J: TRBJ1-1
V: TRBV7-9
size: many
length: 14
D: .
CDR3: CASSSSGGATEAFF
DNA: TGTGCCAGCAGCTCATCTGGGGGGGCCACTGAAGCTTTCTTT

J: TRBJ2-1
V: TRBV20-1
size: many
length: 15
D: TRBD2
CDR3: CSARSNSGSFHEQFF
DNA: TGCAGTGCTAGATCAAATAGCGGGAGTTTCCATGAGCAGTTCTTC

J: TRBJ2-3
V: TRBV20-1
size: many
length: 12
D: TRBD1
CDR3: CSARGTGYTQYF
DNA: TGCAGTGCTAGGGGGACAGGGTATACGCAGTATTTT

J: TRBJ2-5
V: TRBV11-1
size: few
length: 15
D: TRBD2
CDR3: CASSLGLAGKETQYF
DNA: TGTGCCAGCAGCTTGGGACTAGCGGGGAAAGAGACCCAGTACTTC

J: TRBJ1-5
V: TRBV6-2/TRBV6-3
size: many
length: 16
D: .
CDR3: CASSYSTRISNQPQHF
DNA: TGTGCCAGCAGTTACTCGACAAGGATTAGCAATCAGCCCCAGCATTTT

J: TRBJ1-1
V: TRBV7-8
size: few
length: 16
D: .
CDR3: CASTTQGRGLNTEAFF
DNA: TGTGCCAGCACCACTCAGGGCAGGGGCTTGAACACTGAAGCTTTCTTT

J: TRBJ1-4
V: TRBV4-1
size: .
length: 16
D: .
CDR3: CASSQDPGLSNEKLFF
DNA: TGCGCCAGCAGCCAAGATCCGGGGCTGTCTAATGAAAAACTGTTTTTT

J: TRBJ2-7
V: TRBV11-2
size: many
length: 18
D: .
CDR3: CASSLEGSSRATSYEQYF
DNA: TGTGCCAGCAGCTTAGAGGGCTCCTCGCGGGCAACTTCCTACGAGCAGTACTTC

J: TRBJ2-1
V: TRBV5-1
size: many
length: 11
D: TRBD2
CDR3: CASQIAGSKFF
DNA: TGCGCCAGTCAGATAGCGGGGAGCAAGTTCTTC

J: TRBJ1-1
V: TRBV10-3
size: few
length: 14
D: .
CDR3: CAISLYGVNTEAFF
DNA: TGTGCCATCAGCTTGTACGGGGTGAACACTGAAGCTTTCTTT